These 28 T cell receptor beta chains came from one sample sequenced in a study of CD8 T cells in ankylosing spondylitis. Study-wide results and limits: A motif of fewer than ten highly homologous TCR beta variants was seen as apparently characteristic of ankylosing spondylitis blood.

Each CDR3 protein is one row after TCRdb ran MiXCR on the 5' RACE reads. The table records 700,000 to 850,000 distinct CDR3 sequences, about 10% of them present only once. These receptors have no known antigen. The source material was blood, either unsorted or a sorted T cell fraction (not recorded which). These receptors were taken from a male donor with ankylosing spondylitis.

This rearrangement joins TRBV18 to TRBJ2-7; D possibly uses TRBD1 or TRBD2 (5 bases each). This CDR3 spans 13 amino acids. Trimming removed 3 bases at V and 6 bases at J, with 12 bases between. CDR1 and CDR2 (germline): KGHSH, LQKENI. This CDR3 reads CASSPRGTIEQYF. Here the CDR3 DNA reads TGTGCCAGCTCACCCCGAGGGACGATCGAGCAGTACTTC.

V usage is TRBV28 and J usage is TRBJ2-1, with 7 nucleotides matching TRBD1. J was trimmed by 0 bases and V by 5 bases; bases with no gene match: 13. The CDR3 covers 18 residues. In germline, CDR1 is MDHEN, CDR2 SYDVKM. The CDR3 is CASSEATGTDSSYNEQFF. CDR3 DNA sequence: TGTGCCAGCAGTGAGGCCACCGGGACAGATAGCTCCTACAATGAGCAGTTCTTC. The full variable domain, in which reference TRBV28 and TRBJ2-1 provide the parts outside the CDR3, is DVKVTQSSRYLVKRTGEKVFLECVQDMDHENMFWYRQDPGLGLRLIYFSYDVKMKEKGDIPEGYSVSREKKERFSLILESASTNQTSMYLCASSEATGTDSSYNEQFFGPGTRLTVL.

Here the CDR3 reads CASSLRDRANTEAFF. The CDR3 DNA sequence: TGTGCCAGCAGCTTAAGGGACAGGGCGAACACTGAAGCTTTCTTT. The rearrangement uses TRBV7-9 and TRBJ1-1; 9 nucleotides align to TRBD1. Germline V gene data show CDR1 as SEHNR and CDR2 as FQNEAQ (reference sequence). There are 15 residues in the CDR3. The V segment lost 2 bases and the J segment 1 base; nucleotides outside the gene matches: 2.

In this sample, this clonotype turned up a few times. CDR3 nucleotides: TGTGCCAGCAGCTTAACAGTTGCGGGGGCCAACGTCCTGACTTTC. It codes for CASSLTVAGANVLTF. The J gene is TRBJ2-6, the V gene TRBV7-9; D is uncertain. Per the germline V gene, CDR1 is SEHNR and CDR2 is FQNEAQ (reference sequence). Trimming pared 2 bases from V and 4 bases from J, leaving 9 bases between. The CDR3 covers 15 residues.

This chain connects TRBV5-1 to TRBJ2-6, with D possibly being TRBD1 (6 bases). Germline loops: CDR1 SGHRS, CDR2 YFSETQ. Trimming took 9 bases from V and 2 from J, leaving 12 bases between them. This CDR3 contains 14 residues. CDR3 in amino acids: CATRTGTGANVLTF. In nucleotides, the CDR3 is TGCGCCACCCGTACAGGGACTGGGGCCAACGTCCTGACTTTC.

The V gene is TRBV7-2, the J gene TRBJ1-5; TRBD1 agrees at 7 bases. V lost 0 bases to trimming and J lost 4 bases; unmatched junction nucleotides: 3. CDR3 length: 15 residues. Germline V lookup: CDR1 SGHTA, CDR2 FQGNSA. The CDR3 coding sequence is TGTGCCAGCAGCTTAGCGGTACAGGGGAATCAGCCCCAGCATTTT. Amino acid sequence: CASSLAVQGNQPQHF.

This clonotype was seen ten or more times. The J gene is TRBJ2-7, the V gene TRBV5-1; D is perhaps TRBD1 (6 bases). V was pared by 7 bases and J by 0 bases, with 14 bases between. Germline CDR1 and CDR2: SGHRS and YFSETQ. The CDR3 sequence is 14 residues long. This CDR3 reads CASHRDRSSYEQYF. The CDR3 region has the DNA TGCGCCAGCCACCGAGACAGGAGCTCCTACGAGCAGTACTTC.

The chain has TRBV4-3 and TRBJ1-2, with D unclear. V lost 3 bases, J lost 4 bases, and 12 bases lay in between. Germline assignment: CDR1 LGHNA and CDR2 YSLEER. The CDR3 runs to 14 residues. The CDR3 DNA reads TGCGCCAGCAGCCATGCCCTAGGATTCTATGGCTACACCTTC. It is translated as CASSHALGFYGYTF.

Only a few counts were recorded for this clonotype. The chain links TRBV2 to TRBJ2-5; D may be TRBD1 (6 bases). Germline assignment: CDR1 SNHLY and CDR2 FYNNEI. The CDR3 is 14 amino acids. The germline V and J ends were trimmed by 3 bases and 5 bases, with 13 bases remaining between them. The CDR3 DNA reads TGTGCCAGCAGTGACCCCGGGACATCGGAGACCCAGTACTTC. It yields the protein CASSDPGTSETQYF.

This clonotype was recorded a few times. This chain connects TRBV12-3 or TRBV12-4 to TRBJ2-2, with TRBD1 matching over 9 bases. Trimming cost V 6 bases and J 6 bases; bases outside gene matches: 17. CDR3 length equals 18 residues. The CDR3 nucleotides read TGTGCCAGCAGGACCACAGGGGGCTGGGAGAGAGAGGCCGGGGAGCTGTTTTTT. Residues: CASRTTGGWEREAGELFF.

This chain uses TRBV5-1 with TRBJ1-1; 8 nucleotides match TRBD1. Germline V CDR1 and CDR2: SGHRS, YFSETQ. The CDR3 is 14 amino acids. Trimming cost V 0 bases and J 7 bases; bases outside gene matches: 5. CDR3 nucleotides: TGCGCCAGCAGCTTGGGTCCGGGACAGGATGAAGCTTTCTTT. The encoded protein is CASSLGPGQDEAFF.

The chain has TRBV7-3 and TRBJ2-1; 7 bases align to TRBD1. Germline values: CDR1 SGHTA, CDR2 FQGTGA. The trim removed 4 bases at V and 8 bases at J, leaving 5 bases unmatched. This CDR3 is built from 13 residues. CDR3 protein: CASSSYRGDEQFF. The CDR3 nucleotides are TGTGCCAGCAGCTCCTACAGGGGCGATGAGCAGTTCTTC.

This clonotype was counted at least ten times. The chain couples TRBV6-5 to TRBJ2-1; D is tentatively TRBD1 or TRBD2 (5 bases each). Trimming pared 0 bases from V and 4 bases from J, leaving 16 bases between. The CDR3 runs to 17 residues. Per the germline V gene, CDR1 is MNHEY and CDR2 is SVGAGI. The CDR3 DNA reads TGTGCCAGCAGTTACTCGGGGCTGGGACGCCTATACAATGAGCAGTTCTTC. Amino acids: CASSYSGLGRLYNEQFF.

V is TRBV24-1 and J is TRBJ2-1; no clear D gene. The CDR3 has 15 amino acids. Germline values: CDR1 KGHDR, CDR2 SFDVKD. The germline V and J ends were trimmed by 5 bases and 2 bases, with 12 bases remaining between them. Here the CDR3 DNA reads TGTGCCACCAGTGTCGACCCGGGCCCCTACAATGAGCAGTTCTTC. As protein: CATSVDPGPYNEQFF.

There are a few counts of this clonotype. The chain employs TRBV5-6 and TRBJ2-3; the D is unclear. V gave up 4 bases and J gave up 4 bases, with 7 bases separating them. This CDR3 spans 12 amino acids. CDR1 SGHDT and CDR2 YYEEEE come from the germline V gene. CDR3 region: CASSARPDTQYF. For the CDR3, the DNA is TGTGCCAGCAGCGCACGCCCAGATACGCAGTATTTT.

This clonotype has just a few counts. The V and J genes are TRBV20-1 and TRBJ2-3, with 9 bases that match TRBD2. From germline, CDR1 is DFQATT and CDR2 SNEGSKA (reference sequence). This CDR3 contains 15 residues. V lost 3 bases and J lost 2; bases outside the gene matches: 6. The CDR3 DNA follows: TGCAGTGCTAGGGTCCAGCGGGGGGACACAGATACGCAGTATTTT. The encoded protein is CSARVQRGDTDTQYF.

This clonotype was detected a few times. The chain links TRBV6-5 to TRBJ1-5, with D tentatively TRBD1 (6 bases). Germline V gene data show CDR1 as MNHEY and CDR2 as SVGAGI. Trimming removed 0 bases from V and 7 bases from J, with 13 bases in between. This CDR3 spans 15 amino acids. The CDR3 loop reads CASSYSPQGGQPQHF. The CDR3 DNA reads as TGTGCCAGCAGTTACTCGCCACAGGGAGGACAGCCCCAGCATTTT.

The sample holds a few counts of this clonotype. This chain joins TRBV10-3 and TRBJ1-5; D remains unclear. This CDR3 has 14 residues. Trimming took off 6 bases at V and 0 bases at J, with 9 bases between the two ends. From germline, CDR1 is ENHRY and CDR2 SYGVKD. CDR3 residues: CAISAVGSNQPQHF. CDR3 sequence (DNA): TGTGCCATCAGCGCCGTGGGTAGCAATCAGCCCCAGCATTTT.

This clonotype was seen at least ten times. V usage is TRBV5-1 and J usage is TRBJ2-7; D is unresolved. The germline V gene has CDR1 SGHRS and CDR2 YFSETQ. This CDR3 is built from 13 residues. The germline V and J ends were trimmed by 3 bases and 5 bases, with 12 bases remaining between them. CDR3 residues: CASSYYGPDEQYF. The CDR3 DNA sequence: TGCGCCAGCAGCTATTATGGGCCCGACGAGCAGTACTTC.

J is TRBJ2-4 and V is TRBV18; D perhaps matches TRBD2 (5 bases). This CDR3 has 17 amino acids. Per the germline V gene, CDR1 is KGHSH and CDR2 is LQKENI. The V end lost 1 base, the J end lost 2 bases, and 15 bases lay between the germline ends. The CDR3 is CASSPLTSSVTKNIQYF. The CDR3 nucleotides read TGTGCCAGCTCACCACTCACTAGTTCGGTAACCAAAAACATTCAGTACTTC.

A few counts support this clonotype. The J gene is TRBJ2-1, the V gene TRBV25-1; 7 nucleotides agree with TRBD2. Germline CDR1 and CDR2: MGHDK and SYGVNS. The CDR3 runs 12 residues. Losses at the gene ends were 6 bases for V and 9 bases for J; bases not matched to a gene: 5. The CDR3 sequence: CASSTLATEQFF. CDR3 nucleotides: TGTGCCAGCAGCACACTAGCGACTGAGCAGTTCTTC. The complete variable domain, with remaining parts taken from reference TRBV25-1 and TRBJ2-1, reads EADIYQTPRYLVIGTGKKITLECSQTMGHDKMYWYQQDPGMELHLIHYSYGVNSTEKGDLSSESTVSRIRTEHFPLTLESARPSHTSQYLCASSTLATEQFFGPGTRLTVL.

To note about this clonotype: One end of the junction does not line up with germline, which may come from a read error. V usage is TRBV20-1 and J usage is TRBJ2-3, with D unresolved. In germline, CDR1 is DFQATT, CDR2 SNEGSKA (reference sequence). The CDR3 length is 14 residues. CDR3: CSANQVDSTDTQYF. In DNA, the CDR3 is TGCAGCGCTAACCAAGTGGATAGCACAGATACGCAGTATTTT.

This clonotype has more than one count but fewer than ten. The chain combines TRBV29-1 with TRBJ2-7, with unresolved D. The germline V gene encodes CDR1 SQVTM and CDR2 ANQGSEA. The CDR3 is 14 amino acids. V was clipped by 3 bases and J by 0 bases, with 12 bases between them. CDR3 in amino acids: CSVEGRSGSYEQYF. CDR3 in DNA: TGCAGCGTTGAGGGCAGGTCGGGCTCCTACGAGCAGTACTTC.

J is TRBJ2-1 and V is TRBV28; D is possibly TRBD2 (6 bases). The germline V gene has CDR1 MDHEN and CDR2 SYDVKM. This CDR3 has 15 residues. V shed 1 base and J shed 5 bases, with 12 bases lying between them. The CDR3 region is CASSLFGGPHNEQFF. In DNA form, the CDR3 reads TGTGCCAGCAGTTTATTCGGGGGACCCCACAATGAGCAGTTCTTC.

V usage is TRBV6-5 and J usage is TRBJ2-3; 8 bases map to TRBD2. The CDR3 covers 17 residues. Germline loops: CDR1 MNHEY, CDR2 SVGAGI. J lost 2 bases, V lost 4 bases, and 11 bases had no gene match. CDR3 DNA sequence: TGTGCCAGCAGTTCCCTATCTCTAGCGGGTGTCACAGATACGCAGTATTTT. Amino acid sequence: CASSSLSLAGVTDTQYF.

V and J are TRBV30 and TRBJ2-1, with TRBD2 identical over 12 bases. CDR3 length: 16 residues. Germline CDR1 reads GTSNPN; CDR2 reads SVGIG (reference sequence). The V and J ends lost 1 base and 3 bases, in that order; junction bases with no gene match: 4. CDR3 nucleotide sequence: TGTGCCTGGAGTGGCCCGGGACTAGCGGGCTACAATGAGCAGTTCTTC. Amino acids: CAWSGPGLAGYNEQFF.

This clonotype appeared a few times. The rearrangement joins TRBV20-1 to TRBJ1-1; 7 nucleotides align to TRBD1. This CDR3 spans 13 amino acids. The V gene end was trimmed by 6 bases and the J gene end by 1 base; junction bases not matched to a gene: 5. Per germline, CDR1 DFQATT and CDR2 SNEGSKA (reference sequence). The CDR3 sequence is CSAKGQSNTEAFF. The CDR3, as DNA: TGCAGTGCAAAGGGACAGTCGAACACTGAAGCTTTCTTT.

Only a few counts were recorded for this clonotype. The V and J genes are TRBV29-1 and TRBJ2-2; 7 nucleotides line up with TRBD1. With V trimmed by 7 bases and J by 5 bases, 10 bases remained unmatched. This CDR3 contains 14 residues. The germline V gene encodes CDR1 SQVTM and CDR2 ANQGSEA. The CDR3 region is CSAYRDRGTGELFF. CDR3 DNA: TGCAGCGCTTACCGGGACAGAGGGACCGGGGAGCTGTTTTTT.